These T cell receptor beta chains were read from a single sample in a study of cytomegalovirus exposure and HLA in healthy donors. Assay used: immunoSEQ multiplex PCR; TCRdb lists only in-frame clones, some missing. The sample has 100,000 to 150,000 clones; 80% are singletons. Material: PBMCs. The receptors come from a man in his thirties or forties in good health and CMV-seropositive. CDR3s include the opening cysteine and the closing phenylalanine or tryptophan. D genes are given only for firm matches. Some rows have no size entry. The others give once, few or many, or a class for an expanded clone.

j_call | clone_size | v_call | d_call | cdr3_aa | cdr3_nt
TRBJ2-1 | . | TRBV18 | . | CASSPGHLNEQFF | TGTGCCAGCTCACCGGGACATCTCAATGAGCAGTTCTTC
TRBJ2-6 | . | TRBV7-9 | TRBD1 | CASSPGGRGLGANVLTF | TGTGCCAGCAGCCCCGGGGGCAGGGGGCTTGGGGCCAACGTCCTGACTTTC
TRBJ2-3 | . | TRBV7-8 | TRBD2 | CASSLEASGGPLGTQYF | TGTGCCAGCAGCTTAGAGGCTAGCGGGGGGCCCCTCGGAACGCAGTATTTT
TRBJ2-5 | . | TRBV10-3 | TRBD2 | CAISDLAGDETQYF | TGTGCCATCAGTGACCTAGCGGGGGACGAGACCCAGTACTTC
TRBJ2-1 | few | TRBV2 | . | CASSVLRESYNEQFF | TGTGCCAGCAGTGTTCTCCGGGAGTCCTACAATGAGCAGTTCTTC
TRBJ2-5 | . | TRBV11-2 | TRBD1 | CASSPHTGGQETQYF | TGTGCCAGCAGCCCACATACAGGGGGACAAGAGACCCAGTACTTC
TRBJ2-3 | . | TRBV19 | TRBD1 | CASSADRGTEDTQYF | TGTGCCAGTAGTGCGGACAGGGGGACAGAAGATACGCAGTATTTT
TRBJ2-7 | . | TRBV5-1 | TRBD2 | CASSLLAGYSYEQYF | TGCGCCAGCAGCTTACTAGCGGGGTACTCCTACGAGCAGTACTTC
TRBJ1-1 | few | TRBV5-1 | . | CASSPLPQAEAFF | TGCGCCAGCAGTCCGCTCCCACAGGCTGAAGCTTTCTTT
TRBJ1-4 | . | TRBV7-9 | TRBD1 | CASSYPTGGHEKLFF | TGTGCCAGCAGCTATCCGACAGGGGGCCATGAAAAACTGTTTTTT
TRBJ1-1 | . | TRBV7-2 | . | CASSLVVRNTEAFF | TGTGCCAGCAGCTTAGTAGTGCGGAACACTGAAGCTTTCTTT
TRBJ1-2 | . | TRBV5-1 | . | CASSLGTDYGYTF | TGCGCCAGCAGCCTCGGGACTGACTATGGCTACACCTTC
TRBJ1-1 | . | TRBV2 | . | CASRSGVLDTEAFF | TGTGCCAGCAGGTCCGGGGTCTTGGACACTGAAGCTTTCTTT
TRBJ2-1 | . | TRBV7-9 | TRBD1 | CASSASPGQGIASYNEQFF | TGTGCCAGCAGCGCATCCCCGGGACAGGGTATCGCGTCCTACAATGAGCAGTTCTTC
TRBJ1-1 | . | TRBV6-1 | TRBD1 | CASRKQGMNTEAFF | TGTGCCAGCAGAAAACAGGGGATGAACACTGAAGCTTTCTTT